This T cell receptor beta chain comes out of a study of blood T cell repertoires in COVID-19. Turning to the study itself: The cDNA or gDNA used as material had been derived from T cells, B-cell-depleted T cells, or PBMCs.

Original handling: It was from reference gene primer amplification that nucleated cell counts were estimated. Produced via immunoSEQ multiplex PCR; TCRdb's table is partial and in-frame only. The DNA was the basis for D and trimming; V, J and clone size are from that table. Among about 250,000 clones, roughly 86% were seen once, and the ten largest hold around 1.7%. Trimming at V came to 4 bases and at J to 10 bases, leaving 13 bases not matched to a gene. CDR1 is SGHRS, CDR2 YFSETQ, per germline. The CDR3 has 15 amino acids. Sequenced sample: peripheral blood. V gene TRBV5-1 combines with J gene TRBJ1-4; TRBD1 aligns across 7 bases. The sequence derives from a woman aged 55-69 years who had recovered from COVID-19. CDR3 region: CASSPTGLGFGKLFF. In DNA, the CDR3 is TGCGCCAGCAGCCCGACAGGGTTGGGGTTTGGAAAACTGTTTTTT.